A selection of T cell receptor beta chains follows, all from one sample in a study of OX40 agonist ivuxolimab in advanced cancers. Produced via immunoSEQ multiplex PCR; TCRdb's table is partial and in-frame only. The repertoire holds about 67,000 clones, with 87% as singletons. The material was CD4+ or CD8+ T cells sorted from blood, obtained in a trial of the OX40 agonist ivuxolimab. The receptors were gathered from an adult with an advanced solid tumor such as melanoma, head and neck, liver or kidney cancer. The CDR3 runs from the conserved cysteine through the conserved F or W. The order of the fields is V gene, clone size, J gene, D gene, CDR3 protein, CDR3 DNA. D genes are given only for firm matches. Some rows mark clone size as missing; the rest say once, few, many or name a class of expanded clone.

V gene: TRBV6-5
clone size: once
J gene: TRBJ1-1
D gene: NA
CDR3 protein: CASSYESGGTEAFF
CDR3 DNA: TGTGCCAGCAGTTACGAGTCGGGGGGCACTGAAGCTTTCTTT

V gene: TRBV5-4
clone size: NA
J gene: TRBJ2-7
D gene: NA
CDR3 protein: CASSLRGGSYEQYF
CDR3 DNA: TGTGCCAGCAGCTTGAGGGGGGGATCCTACGAGCAGTACTTC

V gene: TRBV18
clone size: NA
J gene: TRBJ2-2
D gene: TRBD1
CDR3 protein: CASSPRDRTLGTGELFF
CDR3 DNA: TGTGCCAGCTCACCCCGGGACAGGACCCTGGGAACCGGGGAGCTGTTTTTT

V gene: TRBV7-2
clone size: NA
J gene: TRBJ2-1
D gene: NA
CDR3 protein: CASSLVDEQFF
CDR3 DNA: TGTGCCAGCTCACTTGTGGATGAGCAGTTCTTC

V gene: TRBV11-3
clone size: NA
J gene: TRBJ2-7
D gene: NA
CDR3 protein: CASSLGGSYEQYF
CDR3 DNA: TGTGCCAGCAGCTTAGGCGGTTCCTACGAGCAGTACTTC

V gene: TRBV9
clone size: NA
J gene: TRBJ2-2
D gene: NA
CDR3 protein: CASSAGTGTNRELFF
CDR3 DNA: TGTGCCAGCAGCGCGGGGACCGGGACGAACCGGGAGCTGTTTTTT

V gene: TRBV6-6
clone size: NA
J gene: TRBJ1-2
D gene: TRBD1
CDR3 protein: CASSYPGQGFGYTF
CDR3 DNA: TGTGCCAGCAGTTATCCGGGACAGGGGTTTGGCTACACCTTC

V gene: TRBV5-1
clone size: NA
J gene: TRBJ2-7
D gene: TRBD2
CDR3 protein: CASSLGPTSGSSYEQYF
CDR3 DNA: TGCGCCAGCAGCTTGGGGCCCACTAGCGGTAGCTCCTACGAGCAGTACTTC

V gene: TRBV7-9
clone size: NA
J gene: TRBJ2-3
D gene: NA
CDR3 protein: CASSPPSTDTQYF
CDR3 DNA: TGTGCCAGCAGCCCCCCGAGCACAGATACGCAGTATTTT

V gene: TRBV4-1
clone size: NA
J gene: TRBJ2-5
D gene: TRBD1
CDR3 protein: CASRGQGGEETQYF
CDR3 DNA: TGCGCCAGCCGGGGACAGGGGGGTGAAGAGACCCAGTACTTC

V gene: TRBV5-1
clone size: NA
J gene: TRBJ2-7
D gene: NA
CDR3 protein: CASSLEASSSYEQYF
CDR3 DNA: TGCGCCAGCAGCTTGGAGGCTAGCTCGTCCTACGAGCAGTACTTC

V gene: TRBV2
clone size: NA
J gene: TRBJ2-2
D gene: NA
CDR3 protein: CASTARSPNTGELFF
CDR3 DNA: TGTGCCAGCACTGCACGGTCTCCCAACACCGGGGAGCTGTTTTTT

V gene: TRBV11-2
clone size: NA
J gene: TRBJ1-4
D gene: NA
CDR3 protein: CASSLSGGSHEKLFF
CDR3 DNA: TGTGCCAGCAGCTTAAGCGGGGGTTCTCATGAAAAACTGTTTTTT

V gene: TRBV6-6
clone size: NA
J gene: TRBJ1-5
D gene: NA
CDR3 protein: CASTPTDHRLNQPQHF
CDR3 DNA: TGTGCCAGCACCCCGACAGACCACAGGCTCAATCAGCCCCAGCATTTT

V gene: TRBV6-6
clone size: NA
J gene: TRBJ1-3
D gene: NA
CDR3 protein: CASSYSLKSGNTIYF
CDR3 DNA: TGTGCCAGCAGTTACTCATTAAAGTCTGGAAACACCATATATTTT

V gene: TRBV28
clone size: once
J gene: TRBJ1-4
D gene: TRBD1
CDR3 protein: CASSLTVGQGREKLFF
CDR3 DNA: TGTGCCAGCAGTTTGACGGTAGGACAGGGGCGTGAAAAACTGTTTTTT

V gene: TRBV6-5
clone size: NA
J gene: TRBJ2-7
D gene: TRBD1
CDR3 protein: CASSQDRDYEQYF
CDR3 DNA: TGTGCCAGCAGTCAGGACAGGGACTACGAGCAGTACTTC

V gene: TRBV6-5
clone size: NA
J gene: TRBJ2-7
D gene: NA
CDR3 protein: CASSYGGSTYEQYF
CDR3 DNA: TGTGCCAGCAGTTACGGGGGAAGCACCTACGAGCAGTACTTC

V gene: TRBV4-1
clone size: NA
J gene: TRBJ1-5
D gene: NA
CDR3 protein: CASSQERVGQPQHF
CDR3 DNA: TGCGCCAGCAGCCAAGAGAGGGTTGGACAGCCCCAGCATTTT

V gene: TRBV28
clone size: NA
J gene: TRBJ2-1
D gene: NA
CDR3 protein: CASSRRGARYNEQFF
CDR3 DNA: TGTGCCAGCAGTCGCCGGGGGGCGCGTTACAATGAGCAGTTCTTC

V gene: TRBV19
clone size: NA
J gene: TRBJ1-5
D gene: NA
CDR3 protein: CASSGARNQPQHF
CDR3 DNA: TGTGCCAGTTCAGGGGCACGCAATCAGCCCCAGCATTTT

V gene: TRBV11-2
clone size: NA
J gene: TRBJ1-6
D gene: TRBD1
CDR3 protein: CASSLSAGQTNSPLHF
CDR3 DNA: TGTGCCAGCAGCTTGTCCGCGGGACAGACGAATTCACCCCTCCACTTT

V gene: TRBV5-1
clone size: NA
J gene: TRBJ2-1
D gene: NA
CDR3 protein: CASSLGHSYNEQFF
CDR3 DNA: TGCGCCAGCAGCTTGGGTCACTCCTACAATGAGCAGTTCTTC

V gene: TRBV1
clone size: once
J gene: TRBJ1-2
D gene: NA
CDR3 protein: CTSRTMRKTYGYTF
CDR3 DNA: TGCACCAGCAGAACTATGCGAAAGACCTATGGCTACACCTTC

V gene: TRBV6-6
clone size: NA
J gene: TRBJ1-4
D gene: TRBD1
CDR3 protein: CASSWDREMGKLFF
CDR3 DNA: TGTGCCAGCAGCTGGGACAGGGAAATGGGTAAACTGTTTTTT

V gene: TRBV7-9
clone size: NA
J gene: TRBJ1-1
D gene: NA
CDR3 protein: CASTKGAGANTEAFF
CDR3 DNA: TGTGCCAGCACCAAAGGGGCAGGGGCGAACACTGAAGCTTTCTTT

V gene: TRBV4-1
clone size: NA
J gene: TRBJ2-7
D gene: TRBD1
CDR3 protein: CASSQGRSTGTGAVNEQYF
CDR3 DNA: TGCGCCAGCAGCCAAGGGCGATCAACCGGGACAGGGGCAGTGAACGAGCAGTACTTC

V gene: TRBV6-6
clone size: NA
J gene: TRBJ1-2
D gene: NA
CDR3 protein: CASSLSDPDTDGYTF
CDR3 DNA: TGTGCCAGCAGTCTTAGTGATCCGGACACGGATGGCTACACCTTC

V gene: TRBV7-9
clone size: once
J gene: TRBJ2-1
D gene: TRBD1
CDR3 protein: CASSPPGQGQYEQFF
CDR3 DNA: TGTGCCAGCAGCCCACCGGGACAGGGGCAGTATGAGCAGTTCTTC

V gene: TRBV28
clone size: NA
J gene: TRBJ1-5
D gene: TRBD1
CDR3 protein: CASTHTGARGHSNQPQHF
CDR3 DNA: TGTGCCAGCACTCACACAGGGGCCAGGGGACATAGCAATCAGCCCCAGCATTTT

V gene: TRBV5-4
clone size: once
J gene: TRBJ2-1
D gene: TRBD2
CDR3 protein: CASIPQGLAGGWSSYNEQFF
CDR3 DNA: TGTGCCAGCATTCCCCAAGGACTAGCGGGAGGTTGGAGCTCCTACAATGAGCAGTTCTTC

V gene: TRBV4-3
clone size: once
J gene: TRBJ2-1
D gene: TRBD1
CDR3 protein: CASSQAGTANYNEQFF
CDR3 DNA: TGCGCCAGCAGCCAGGCCGGGACAGCGAACTACAATGAGCAGTTCTTC

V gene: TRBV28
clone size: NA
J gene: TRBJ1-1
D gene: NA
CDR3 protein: CASSPDRKAFF
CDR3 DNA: TGTGCCAGCAGTCCCGACCGTAAAGCTTTCTTT

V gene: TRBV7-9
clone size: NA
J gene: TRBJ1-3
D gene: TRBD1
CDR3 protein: CASDRGISGNTIYF
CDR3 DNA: TGTGCCAGCGACAGGGGGATCTCTGGAAACACCATATATTTT

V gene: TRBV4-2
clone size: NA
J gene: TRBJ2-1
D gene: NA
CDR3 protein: CASSQDRDPAPYNEQFF
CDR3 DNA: TGTGCCAGCAGCCAAGATAGAGACCCCGCCCCCTACAATGAGCAGTTCTTC

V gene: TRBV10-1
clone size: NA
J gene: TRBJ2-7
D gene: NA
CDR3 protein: CASSDNTYEQYF
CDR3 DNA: TGCGCCAGCAGTGACAACACCTACGAGCAGTACTTC

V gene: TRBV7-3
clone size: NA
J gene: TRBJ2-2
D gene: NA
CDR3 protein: CAPTELFF
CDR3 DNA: TGTGCCCCTACGGAGCTGTTTTTT

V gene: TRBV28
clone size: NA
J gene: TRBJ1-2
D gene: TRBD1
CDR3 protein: CASSYPTGTYGYTF
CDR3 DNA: TGTGCCAGCAGTTATCCGACAGGGACGTATGGCTACACCTTC

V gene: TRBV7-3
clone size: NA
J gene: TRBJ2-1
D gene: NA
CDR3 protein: CASSLGPSSYNEQFF
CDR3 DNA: TGTGCCAGCAGCTTGGGACCGAGCTCCTACAATGAGCAGTTCTTC

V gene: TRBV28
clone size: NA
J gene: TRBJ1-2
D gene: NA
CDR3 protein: CASSLGVGYTF
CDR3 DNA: TGTGCCAGCAGTTTGGGCGTCGGCTACACCTTC

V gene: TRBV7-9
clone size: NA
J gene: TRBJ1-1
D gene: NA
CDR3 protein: CASSLAENTEAFF
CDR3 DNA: TGTGCCAGCAGCTTAGCGGAGAACACTGAAGCTTTCTTT

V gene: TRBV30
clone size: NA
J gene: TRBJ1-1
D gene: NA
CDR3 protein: CAWSPDGQTEAFF
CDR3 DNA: TGTGCCTGGAGTCCAGATGGCCAAACTGAAGCTTTCTTT

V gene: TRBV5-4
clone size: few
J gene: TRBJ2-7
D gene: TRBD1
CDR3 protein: CASSPRDRANEQYF
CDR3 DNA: TGTGCCAGCAGCCCCCGGGACAGGGCGAACGAGCAGTACTTC

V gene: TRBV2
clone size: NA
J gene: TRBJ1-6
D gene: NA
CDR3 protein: CASSESRADNSPLHF
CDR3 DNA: TGTGCCAGCAGTGAAAGCAGGGCTGATAATTCACCCCTCCACTTT

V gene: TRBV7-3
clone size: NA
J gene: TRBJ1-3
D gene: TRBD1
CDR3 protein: CASSLTGQADGNTIYF
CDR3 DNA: TGTGCCAGCAGCTTAACGGGACAGGCAGACGGAAACACCATATATTTT

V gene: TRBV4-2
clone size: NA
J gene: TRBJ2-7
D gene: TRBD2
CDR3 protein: CASSQKTSGRSYEQYF
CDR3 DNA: TGTGCCAGCAGCCAAAAAACTAGCGGGAGGTCCTACGAGCAGTACTTC

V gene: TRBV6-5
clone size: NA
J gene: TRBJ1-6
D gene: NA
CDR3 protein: CASSYQGESYNSPLHF
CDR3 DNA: TGTGCCAGCAGTTATCAGGGAGAATCCTATAATTCACCCCTCCACTTT

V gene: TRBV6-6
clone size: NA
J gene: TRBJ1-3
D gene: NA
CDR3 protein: CASRPQEAGNTIYF
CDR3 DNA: TGTGCCAGCAGGCCACAGGAGGCTGGAAACACCATATATTTT

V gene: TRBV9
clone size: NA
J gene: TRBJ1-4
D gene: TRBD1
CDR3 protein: CASSARTGNEKLFF
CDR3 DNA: TGTGCCAGCAGCGCGCGGACAGGGAATGAAAAACTGTTTTTT

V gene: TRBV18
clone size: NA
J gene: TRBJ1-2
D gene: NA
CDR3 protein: CASSPGITAGIYGYTF
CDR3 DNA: TGTGCCAGCTCACCCGGAATCACGGCCGGAATCTATGGCTACACCTTC

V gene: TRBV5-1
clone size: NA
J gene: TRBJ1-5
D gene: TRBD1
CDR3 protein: CASSLSGQGRGQPQHF
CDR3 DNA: TGCGCCAGCAGCTTGTCGGGACAGGGGAGGGGTCAGCCCCAGCATTTT

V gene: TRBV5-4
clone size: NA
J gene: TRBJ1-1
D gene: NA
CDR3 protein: CASSLEVKVNTEAFF
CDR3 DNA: TGTGCCAGCAGCTTGGAGGTTAAGGTGAACACTGAAGCTTTCTTT

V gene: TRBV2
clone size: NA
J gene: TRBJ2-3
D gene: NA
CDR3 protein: CASSGEGGRLRTDTQYF
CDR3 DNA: TGTGCCAGCTCAGGAGAGGGCGGGCGCCTTCGCACAGATACGCAGTATTTT

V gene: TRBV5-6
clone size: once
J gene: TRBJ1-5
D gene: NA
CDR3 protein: CASSISRMGGGNQPQHF
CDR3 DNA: TGTGCCAGCAGCATATCACGCATGGGGGGTGGCAATCAGCCCCAGCATTTT

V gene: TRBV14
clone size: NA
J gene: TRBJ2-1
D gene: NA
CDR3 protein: CASSQGGRASIPLIEQFF
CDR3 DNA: TGTGCCAGCAGCCAAGGGGGCCGGGCCTCAATTCCCCTCATTGAGCAGTTCTTC

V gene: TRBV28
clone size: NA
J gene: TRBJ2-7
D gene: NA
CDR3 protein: CASSSSPGTPGYEQYF
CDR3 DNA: TGTGCCAGCAGTTCCTCCCCTGGGACACCCGGCTACGAGCAGTACTTC

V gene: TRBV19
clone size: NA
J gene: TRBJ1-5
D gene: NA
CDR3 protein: CASSRVAAVNSNQPQHF
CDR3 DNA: TGTGCCAGTAGTAGGGTTGCGGCGGTTAATAGCAATCAGCCCCAGCATTTT

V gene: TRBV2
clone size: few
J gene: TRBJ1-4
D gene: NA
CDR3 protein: CASRAGRGSGEKLFF
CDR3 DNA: TGTGCCAGCAGGGCTGGTAGGGGTTCGGGTGAAAAACTGTTTTTT

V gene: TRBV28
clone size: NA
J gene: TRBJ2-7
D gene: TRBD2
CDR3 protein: CASSPPGGGEEQYF
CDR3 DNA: TGTGCCAGCAGCCCCCCCGGGGGGGGTGAAGAGCAGTACTTC

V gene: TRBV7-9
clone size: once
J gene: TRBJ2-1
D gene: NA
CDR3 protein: CASSLSRSSHYNEQFF
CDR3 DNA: TGTGCCAGCAGCTTAAGCCGGTCTAGCCATTACAATGAGCAGTTCTTC